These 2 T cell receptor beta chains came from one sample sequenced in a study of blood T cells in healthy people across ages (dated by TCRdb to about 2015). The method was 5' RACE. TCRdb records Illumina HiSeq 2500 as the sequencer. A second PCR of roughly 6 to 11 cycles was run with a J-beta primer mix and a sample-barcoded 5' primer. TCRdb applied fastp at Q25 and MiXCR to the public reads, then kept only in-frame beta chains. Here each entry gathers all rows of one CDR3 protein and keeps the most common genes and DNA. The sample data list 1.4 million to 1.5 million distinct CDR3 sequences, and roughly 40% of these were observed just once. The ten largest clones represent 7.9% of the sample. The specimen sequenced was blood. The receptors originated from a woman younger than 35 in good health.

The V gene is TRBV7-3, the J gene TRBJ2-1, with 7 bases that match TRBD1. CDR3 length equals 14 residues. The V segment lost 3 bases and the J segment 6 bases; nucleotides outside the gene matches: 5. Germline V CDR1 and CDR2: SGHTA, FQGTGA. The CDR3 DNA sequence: TGTGCCAGCAGCTTTCCGGGACAGACCAATGAGCAGTTCTTC. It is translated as CASSFPGQTNEQFF.

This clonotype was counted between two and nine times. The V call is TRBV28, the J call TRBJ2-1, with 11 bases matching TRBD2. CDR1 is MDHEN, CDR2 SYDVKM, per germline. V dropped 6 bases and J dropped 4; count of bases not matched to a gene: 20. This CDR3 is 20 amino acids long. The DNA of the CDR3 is TGTGCCAGCAGCTTGGAGTGGGCAAGGGAGACTAGCGGGGCTTACAATGAGCAGTTCTTC. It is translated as CASSLEWARETSGAYNEQFF.